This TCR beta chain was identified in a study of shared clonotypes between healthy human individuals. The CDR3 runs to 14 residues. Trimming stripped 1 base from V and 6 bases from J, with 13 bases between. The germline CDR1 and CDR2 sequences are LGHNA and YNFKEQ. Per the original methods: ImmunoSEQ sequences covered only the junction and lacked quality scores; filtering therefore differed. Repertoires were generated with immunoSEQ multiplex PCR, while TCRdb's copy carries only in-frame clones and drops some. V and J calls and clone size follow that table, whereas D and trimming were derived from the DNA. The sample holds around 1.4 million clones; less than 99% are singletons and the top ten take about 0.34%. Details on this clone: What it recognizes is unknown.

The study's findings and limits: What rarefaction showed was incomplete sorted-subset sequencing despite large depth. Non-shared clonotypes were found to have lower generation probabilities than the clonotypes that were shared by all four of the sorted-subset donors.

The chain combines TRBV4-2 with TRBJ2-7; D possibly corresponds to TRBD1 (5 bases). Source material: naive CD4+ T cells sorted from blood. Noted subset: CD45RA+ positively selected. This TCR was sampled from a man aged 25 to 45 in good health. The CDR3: CASSQVTDTGEQYF. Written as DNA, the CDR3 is TGTGCCAGCAGCCAAGTCACGGATACAGGCGAGCAGTACTTC.